This TCR beta chain was recorded in a study of cytomegalovirus exposure and HLA in healthy donors. General observations from the study: Only CMV serostatus was available as immune exposure information.

This clone has more than one count but fewer than ten. Antigen specificity is unknown. Germline values: CDR1 SNHLY, CDR2 FYNNEI. The germline V and J ends were trimmed by 6 bases and 2 bases, with 16 bases remaining between them. The CDR3 is 15 amino acids. Healthy bone marrow donors made up the donors. With 60 Vbeta and 13 Jbeta primers, the PCR was carried out. Methods used by the authors: There were around 80 million unique TCR beta chains by a later count, and about 12 million of them were shared. Only in-frame clones appear in the TCRdb table, and some are missing; sequencing was by immunoSEQ multiplex PCR. That table gives V, J and clone size, and the DNA gave D and trimming. The sample has 120,000 to 150,000 clones; 60% to 85% are singletons.

Sequencing was performed on PBMCs. The TCR sequence derives from a woman between 35 and 50 years old in good health and CMV-seropositive. This rearrangement joins TRBV2 to TRBJ1-2; maybe TRBD1 (5 bases). The CDR3 is CASSKDSRINYGYTF. Here the CDR3 DNA reads TGTGCCAGCAGCAAAGACAGTAGGATCAACTATGGCTACACCTTC.